This T cell receptor beta chain was observed in a study of beta chain features in type 1 diabetes. General observations from the study: TCRB CDR3s were moderately but significantly shorter in Type 1 diabetes patients in all four CD4+ subsets.

Using CD45RO/CCR7/CD25/CD127/CD95/CD27, CD4+ naive, central memory, regulatory and stem cell-like memory cells were sorted. Purity of each sorted population was above 95%. To note about this clone: Its antigen remains unknown.

The germline V gene encodes CDR1 SGHRS and CDR2 YFSETQ. V lost 1 base, J lost 5 bases, and 13 bases lay in between. The CDR3 length is 14 residues. Since all of the isolated RNA was reverse transcribed, expressed TCRB transcripts were what got sequenced. Sequencing of naive, central memory and regulatory T cell samples gave an average of about 3.57 million reads. The method was immunoSEQ multiplex PCR; TCRdb's version includes in-frame clones alone and lacks a portion of them. The sample lists over 650,000 clones, about 14% occurring once. The TCR comes from a man aged 18 to 35 with type 1 diabetes. Sequencing was carried out using naive CD4+ T cells from blood. V is TRBV5-1 and J is TRBJ2-7; possibly TRBD2 for D (6 bases). The CDR3: CASSLFPGDNEQYF. The CDR3 DNA reads TGCGCCAGCAGCTTGTTTCCGGGAGATAACGAGCAGTACTTC.